These T cell receptor beta chains were read from a single sample in a study of radiotherapy plus CTLA-4 blockade in lung cancer. Clones were sequenced by immunoSEQ multiplex PCR, and TCRdb holds only the in-frame ones, with some missing. Here the sample spans about 24,000 clones, 70% to 75% being singletons. Sequencing was performed on peripheral blood, taken from a patient treated with radiotherapy plus ipilimumab. All receptors come from a human donor with non-small cell lung cancer whose response to radiotherapy plus ipilimumab could not be evaluated. CDR3s include the opening cysteine and the closing phenylalanine or tryptophan. Fields, in order: V gene, CDR3 length, clone size, D gene, J gene, CDR3 DNA, CDR3 protein. D genes are given only for firm matches. Clone size appears in some rows only: once, few, many, or a class for an expanded clone.

v_gene: TRBV7-3
len: 14
abundance: NA
d_gene: TRBD1
j_gene: TRBJ2-1
CDR3nt: TGTGCCAGCAGCGGGGGACAGTCCTACAATGAGCAGTTCTTC
CDR3aa: CASSGGQSYNEQFF

v_gene: TRBV5-5
len: 15
abundance: NA
d_gene: NA
j_gene: TRBJ2-2
CDR3nt: TGTGCCAGCAGCTTGGATGTGTTGAGCACCGGGGAGCTGTTTTTT
CDR3aa: CASSLDVLSTGELFF

v_gene: TRBV2
len: 15
abundance: NA
d_gene: TRBD2
j_gene: TRBJ2-3
CDR3nt: TGTGCCAGCAGTCTAGCGGGAGGGCCGGGGGATACGCAGTATTTT
CDR3aa: CASSLAGGPGDTQYF

v_gene: TRBV25-1
len: 15
abundance: NA
d_gene: TRBD1
j_gene: TRBJ1-3
CDR3nt: TGTGCCAGCAGTGATCGCCGGGACAGGGGAGACACCATATATTTT
CDR3aa: CASSDRRDRGDTIYF

v_gene: TRBV7-2
len: 16
abundance: NA
d_gene: TRBD1
j_gene: TRBJ2-1
CDR3nt: TGTGCCAGCAGCACACCGGGACAGTGGGTACCCAATGAGCAGTTCTTC
CDR3aa: CASSTPGQWVPNEQFF

v_gene: TRBV29-1
len: 12
abundance: NA
d_gene: NA
j_gene: TRBJ2-5
CDR3nt: TGCAGCGCCCGGGACAACGAGAAGACCCAGTACTTC
CDR3aa: CSARDNEKTQYF

v_gene: TRBV12-5
len: 18
abundance: NA
d_gene: TRBD2
j_gene: TRBJ2-5
CDR3nt: TGTGCTAGTGGCCAAGGACTAGCGGGAGTTGGGTTTGGGGAGACCCAGTACTTC
CDR3aa: CASGQGLAGVGFGETQYF

v_gene: TRBV25-1
len: 14
abundance: NA
d_gene: TRBD2
j_gene: TRBJ2-1
CDR3nt: TGTGCCAGCAGTGACCCTAGCGGGCTCAATGAGCAGTTCTTC
CDR3aa: CASSDPSGLNEQFF

v_gene: TRBV19
len: 17
abundance: NA
d_gene: TRBD2
j_gene: TRBJ2-2
CDR3nt: TGTGCCAGTAGGTGTAGCGGGAGGGCTCTCTGCACCGGGGAGCTGTTTTTT
CDR3aa: CASRCSGRALCTGELFF

v_gene: TRBV6-6
len: 15
abundance: NA
d_gene: TRBD1
j_gene: TRBJ1-4
CDR3nt: TGTGCCAGCAGTTATCTGACAGGGGGCGTTGAAAAACTGTTTTTT
CDR3aa: CASSYLTGGVEKLFF

v_gene: TRBV7-9
len: 14
abundance: few
d_gene: NA
j_gene: TRBJ2-7
CDR3nt: TGTGCCAGCAGCCTAGGGGGGGTCGCCTACGAGCAGTACTTC
CDR3aa: CASSLGGVAYEQYF

v_gene: TRBV10-3
len: 14
abundance: few
d_gene: TRBD1
j_gene: TRBJ1-5
CDR3nt: TGTGCCATCAGTGAGGCAGGGGGCATTCAGCCCCAGCATTTT
CDR3aa: CAISEAGGIQPQHF

v_gene: TRBV6-6
len: 15
abundance: NA
d_gene: NA
j_gene: TRBJ1-5
CDR3nt: TGTGCCAGCAGCTTAGCAGGGGTGAACAATCAGCCCCAGCATTTT
CDR3aa: CASSLAGVNNQPQHF

v_gene: TRBV2
len: 15
abundance: few
d_gene: TRBD2
j_gene: TRBJ2-5
CDR3nt: TGTGCCAGCAGTCCGGCGGGGGGACTGCTGGAGACCCAGTACTTC
CDR3aa: CASSPAGGLLETQYF

v_gene: TRBV7-2
len: 16
abundance: NA
d_gene: NA
j_gene: TRBJ2-1
CDR3nt: TGTGCCAGCAGCTTCATAGCCGTGAGCTCCTACAATGAGCAGTTCTTC
CDR3aa: CASSFIAVSSYNEQFF

v_gene: TRBV5-5
len: 15
abundance: NA
d_gene: NA
j_gene: TRBJ2-3
CDR3nt: TGTGCCAGCAGCCGTATTGAGACTAGCACAGATACGCAGTATTTT
CDR3aa: CASSRIETSTDTQYF

v_gene: TRBV11-3
len: 14
abundance: NA
d_gene: NA
j_gene: TRBJ2-5
CDR3nt: TGTGCCAGCAGCCTAGGCCAGGGTGGAGAGACCCAGTACTTC
CDR3aa: CASSLGQGGETQYF

v_gene: TRBV27
len: 15
abundance: once
d_gene: NA
j_gene: TRBJ1-2
CDR3nt: TGTGCCAGCAGATCGAACGGGGTGTGGAAGTATGGCTACACCTTC
CDR3aa: CASRSNGVWKYGYTF

v_gene: TRBV6-6
len: 14
abundance: NA
d_gene: TRBD1
j_gene: TRBJ1-6
CDR3nt: TGTGCCAGCAGCCAACAGGGGAAGGATTCACCCCTCCACTTT
CDR3aa: CASSQQGKDSPLHF

v_gene: TRBV5-1
len: 14
abundance: NA
d_gene: NA
j_gene: TRBJ1-1
CDR3nt: TGCGCCAGCAGCCCCCCGGAGATGAACACTGAAGCTTTCTTT
CDR3aa: CASSPPEMNTEAFF

v_gene: TRBV5-1
len: 15
abundance: NA
d_gene: TRBD2
j_gene: TRBJ2-5
CDR3nt: TGCGCCAGCAGCTTTAGCGGGACCCCCCAAGAGACCCAGTACTTC
CDR3aa: CASSFSGTPQETQYF

v_gene: TRBV27
len: 19
abundance: NA
d_gene: TRBD1
j_gene: TRBJ1-5
CDR3nt: TGTGCCAGCAGCCCAGAGGGACAGGGTGGTCCATCGGGGAATCAGCCCCAGCATTTT
CDR3aa: CASSPEGQGGPSGNQPQHF

v_gene: TRBV30
len: 14
abundance: NA
d_gene: NA
j_gene: TRBJ2-3
CDR3nt: TGTGCCTGGAGGACACGGGAGTCTTCAGATACGCAGTATTTT
CDR3aa: CAWRTRESSDTQYF

v_gene: TRBV9
len: 15
abundance: NA
d_gene: TRBD1
j_gene: TRBJ2-7
CDR3nt: TGTGCCAGCAGCGCCGGAAGGACAGGAGCCTACGAGCAGTACTTC
CDR3aa: CASSAGRTGAYEQYF

v_gene: TRBV4-1
len: 14
abundance: once
d_gene: TRBD1
j_gene: TRBJ1-2
CDR3nt: TGCGCCAGCAGCCGATATACAGGGGAGGATGGCTACACCTTC
CDR3aa: CASSRYTGEDGYTF

v_gene: TRBV15
len: 15
abundance: NA
d_gene: TRBD1
j_gene: TRBJ2-5
CDR3nt: TGTGCCACCAGCAGAGACGACAGGGTTCCGGAGACCCAGTACTTC
CDR3aa: CATSRDDRVPETQYF

v_gene: TRBV28
len: 14
abundance: NA
d_gene: NA
j_gene: TRBJ2-3
CDR3nt: TGTGCCAGCAGTTCTCGGAGAACATTGAATACGCAGTATTTT
CDR3aa: CASSSRRTLNTQYF

v_gene: TRBV5-1
len: 17
abundance: NA
d_gene: TRBD1
j_gene: TRBJ2-2
CDR3nt: TGCGCCAGCAGCTTAGCACCGGGACAGAACGGGGCCGGGGAGCTGTTTTTT
CDR3aa: CASSLAPGQNGAGELFF

v_gene: TRBV5-1
len: 17
abundance: few
d_gene: TRBD1
j_gene: TRBJ1-3
CDR3nt: TGCGCCAGCAGCACGAATCCCGGGACAGCCAACGGAAACACCATATATTTT
CDR3aa: CASSTNPGTANGNTIYF

v_gene: TRBV21-1
len: 14
abundance: few
d_gene: NA
j_gene: TRBJ1-1
CDR3nt: TGTGCCAGCAGCAAAGGGACACCTAACACTGAAGCTTTCTTT
CDR3aa: CASSKGTPNTEAFF

v_gene: TRBV6-5
len: 15
abundance: NA
d_gene: NA
j_gene: TRBJ2-2
CDR3nt: TGTGCCAGCAGTTTCCGACTTACAAACACCGGGGAGCTGTTTTTT
CDR3aa: CASSFRLTNTGELFF

v_gene: TRBV7-6
len: 13
abundance: NA
d_gene: NA
j_gene: TRBJ2-7
CDR3nt: TGTGCCAGCAGCTTAGCTACAGGATACGAGCAGTACTTC
CDR3aa: CASSLATGYEQYF

v_gene: TRBV29-1
len: 14
abundance: NA
d_gene: NA
j_gene: TRBJ1-5
CDR3nt: TGCAGCTACTCTCCGGCGGGGGGCGGACAGCCCCAGCATTTT
CDR3aa: CSYSPAGGGQPQHF

v_gene: TRBV14
len: 13
abundance: NA
d_gene: NA
j_gene: TRBJ2-7
CDR3nt: TGTGCCAGCAGCCAAGATCTCGCGGGCGAGCAGTACTTC
CDR3aa: CASSQDLAGEQYF

v_gene: TRBV5-1
len: 17
abundance: NA
d_gene: NA
j_gene: TRBJ2-7
CDR3nt: TGCGCCAGCAGCTTGGGCAACCCTCCAGGGGCGTTCTACGAGCAGTACTTC
CDR3aa: CASSLGNPPGAFYEQYF

v_gene: TRBV5-1
len: 14
abundance: NA
d_gene: NA
j_gene: TRBJ2-7
CDR3nt: TGCGCCAGCAGCTTGGTTGGGGCCGACTACGAGCAGTACTTC
CDR3aa: CASSLVGADYEQYF

v_gene: TRBV28
len: 14
abundance: NA
d_gene: NA
j_gene: TRBJ2-7
CDR3nt: TGTGCCAGCACCCATCAGACAGGCTCCTACGAGCAGTACTTC
CDR3aa: CASTHQTGSYEQYF

v_gene: TRBV5-1
len: 15
abundance: NA
d_gene: TRBD2
j_gene: TRBJ2-5
CDR3nt: TGCGCCAGCACCTTAGCGGGAGATTTCCAAGAGACCCAGTACTTC
CDR3aa: CASTLAGDFQETQYF

v_gene: TRBV5-4
len: 16
abundance: NA
d_gene: NA
j_gene: TRBJ2-3
CDR3nt: TGTGCCAGCAGCTTGGGCGAAAAGCGGGCCACAGATACGCAGTATTTT
CDR3aa: CASSLGEKRATDTQYF

v_gene: TRBV11-2
len: 18
abundance: NA
d_gene: TRBD1
j_gene: TRBJ1-5
CDR3nt: TGTGCCAGCAGCTCCGAACGGACAGGCGACTATAGCAATCAGCCCCAGCATTTT
CDR3aa: CASSSERTGDYSNQPQHF

v_gene: TRBV27
len: 14
abundance: few
d_gene: NA
j_gene: TRBJ1-2
CDR3nt: TGTGCCACGGGGCGGGGTCGGTTAGGATATGGCTACACCTTC
CDR3aa: CATGRGRLGYGYTF

v_gene: TRBV10-3
len: 15
abundance: NA
d_gene: TRBD1
j_gene: TRBJ2-4
CDR3nt: TGTGCCATCAGTGATACAGGGGAAGCCAAAAACATTCAGTACTTC
CDR3aa: CAISDTGEAKNIQYF

v_gene: TRBV19
len: 15
abundance: NA
d_gene: NA
j_gene: TRBJ2-7
CDR3nt: TGTGCCAGTAGTATCCTAGCGGGACAGGCCTACGAGCAGTACTTC
CDR3aa: CASSILAGQAYEQYF

v_gene: TRBV5-3
len: 16
abundance: few
d_gene: TRBD2
j_gene: TRBJ2-1
CDR3nt: TGTGCCAGAAGCTTGACTAGCGGCTCCCCCTACAATGAGCAGTTCTTC
CDR3aa: CARSLTSGSPYNEQFF

v_gene: TRBV28
len: 14
abundance: few
d_gene: TRBD2
j_gene: TRBJ2-7
CDR3nt: TGTGCCAGCAGTTTAAGCGGGAGGGTTGACGAGCAGTACTTC
CDR3aa: CASSLSGRVDEQYF

v_gene: TRBV6-5
len: 14
abundance: NA
d_gene: TRBD1
j_gene: TRBJ1-1
CDR3nt: TGTGCCAGCAGTACAAGACAGGGTACCACTGAAGCTTTCTTT
CDR3aa: CASSTRQGTTEAFF

v_gene: TRBV19
len: 17
abundance: NA
d_gene: TRBD2
j_gene: TRBJ2-1
CDR3nt: TGTGCCAGTAGTATAGGACTTTCGGGACTAGCGGGATATGAGCAGTTCTTC
CDR3aa: CASSIGLSGLAGYEQFF

v_gene: TRBV6-1
len: 15
abundance: once
d_gene: TRBD2
j_gene: TRBJ2-1
CDR3nt: TGTGCCAGCAGTCCCACTAGCGGCTCCTACAATGAGCAGTTCTTC
CDR3aa: CASSPTSGSYNEQFF

v_gene: TRBV5-5
len: 13
abundance: NA
d_gene: TRBD2
j_gene: TRBJ2-3
CDR3nt: TGTGCCAGCAGCGCGGGGGGAACAGATACGCAGTATTTT
CDR3aa: CASSAGGTDTQYF

v_gene: TRBV28
len: 14
abundance: NA
d_gene: NA
j_gene: TRBJ2-5
CDR3nt: TGTGCCAGCAGTTTAGGGGCGACCTCAAAGACCCAGTACTTC
CDR3aa: CASSLGATSKTQYF

v_gene: TRBV9
len: 15
abundance: NA
d_gene: TRBD1
j_gene: TRBJ2-2
CDR3nt: TGTGCCAGCCGACCCGGGACAGTGAACACCGGGGAGCTGTTTTTT
CDR3aa: CASRPGTVNTGELFF

v_gene: TRBV7-3
len: 16
abundance: NA
d_gene: NA
j_gene: TRBJ2-3
CDR3nt: TGTGCCAGCAGCTTAGGCGCCGGCGGGACCACAGATACGCAGTATTTT
CDR3aa: CASSLGAGGTTDTQYF

v_gene: TRBV7-9
len: 17
abundance: NA
d_gene: NA
j_gene: TRBJ2-3
CDR3nt: TGTGCCAGCAGCTGGAAATTTGGGCAGGTAGACACAGATACGCAGTATTTT
CDR3aa: CASSWKFGQVDTDTQYF

v_gene: TRBV11-2
len: 15
abundance: once
d_gene: TRBD2
j_gene: TRBJ2-3
CDR3nt: TGTGCCAGCAGCTTAATGGCGGGAGGCACAGATACGCAGTATTTT
CDR3aa: CASSLMAGGTDTQYF

v_gene: TRBV7-2
len: 15
abundance: NA
d_gene: TRBD2
j_gene: TRBJ2-3
CDR3nt: TGTGCCAGCAGCTTATCTGTCGGGAGGGCGGATACGCAGTATTTT
CDR3aa: CASSLSVGRADTQYF

v_gene: TRBV6-5
len: 14
abundance: NA
d_gene: TRBD2
j_gene: TRBJ2-2
CDR3nt: TGTGCCAGCAGTTATGGAAGCGGGAGGGGGGAGCTGTTTTTT
CDR3aa: CASSYGSGRGELFF

v_gene: TRBV2
len: 13
abundance: once
d_gene: NA
j_gene: TRBJ2-1
CDR3nt: TGTGCCAGCGGACTTTCGAGCGCCGCTGAGCAGTTCTTC
CDR3aa: CASGLSSAAEQFF